Each of the 10 T cell receptor beta chains below was sequenced from the same sample in a study of human T cells and chemical hapten exposure. Regarding time point: patch test 3, about 24 weeks after DPC sensitization. Treatment here: therapeutic diphenylcyclopropenone sensitization with weekly scalp DPC. TCRdb used MiXCR to reprocess the RACE reads, holding one entry per CDR3 protein. The profile shows some 180,000 distinct CDR3 sequences, around 25% of them singletons. Sequenced material: whole blood, taken in connection with sensitization to the hapten diphenylcyclopropenone (DPC). All receptors derive from a woman between 35 and 50 years old with alopecia areata. Some clones in this sample may be carry-over from other donors' samples.

This clonotype has more than one count but fewer than ten. V gene TRBV6-5 combines with J gene TRBJ2-7, with 13 bases identical to TRBD2. With V trimmed by 4 bases and J by 7 bases, 4 bases remained unmatched. CDR1 is MNHEY and CDR2 is SVGAGI in the germline V gene. The CDR3 loop spans 14 amino acids. In DNA, the CDR3 is TGTGCCAGCAGTTCTCCGGGACTAGCGGGGGAGCAGTACTTC. This gives the protein CASSSPGLAGEQYF.

This chain links TRBV12-3 or TRBV12-4 with TRBJ1-5, with 10 bases that match TRBD1. V was pared by 5 bases and J by 4 bases, with 8 bases of the junction left unmatched. This CDR3 has 16 amino acids. In DNA form, the CDR3 reads TGTGCCAGCAGTCCCGCCGGGACAGGGGCTAATCAGCCCCAGCATTTT. It codes for CASSPAGTGANQPQHF.

V gene TRBV12-3 or TRBV12-4 combines with J gene TRBJ2-1, with D tentatively TRBD2 (6 bases). The V gene lost 7 bases and the J gene lost 0 bases, with 13 bases spanning the gap. The CDR3 length is 15 residues. The CDR3 DNA reads as TGTGCCAGCATTAAACGGGGGAGCTCCTACAATGAGCAGTTCTTC. It is translated as CASIKRGSSYNEQFF.

The chain uses TRBV20-1 and TRBJ2-3; unclear D gene. Germline V lookup: CDR1 DFQATT, CDR2 SNEGSKA (reference sequence). The CDR3 sequence is 11 residues long. Trimming removed 0 bases at V and 6 bases at J, with 4 bases between. This CDR3 reads CSARDFDTQYF. DNA for the CDR3: TGCAGTGCTAGAGATTTTGATACGCAGTATTTT.

This clonotype has just a few counts. The rearrangement links TRBV28 to TRBJ1-4; no clear D gene. The CDR3 is 14 amino acids. The germline V gene encodes CDR1 MDHEN and CDR2 SYDVKM. V lost 5 bases, J lost 4 bases, and 11 bases lay in between. The chain's CDR3 is CASSRTPRNEKLFF. The DNA of the CDR3 is TGTGCCAGCAGTCGGACCCCACGTAATGAAAAACTGTTTTTT.

The rearrangement uses TRBV6-2 or TRBV6-3 and TRBJ2-2; weak D call: TRBD2 (6 bases). Germline loops: CDR1 MNHEY, CDR2 SVGEGT. Between the trimmed V and J ends, which lost 8 bases and 5 bases, there was a span of 12 bases. There are 13 residues in the CDR3. In DNA, the CDR3 is TGTGCCAGCGGGACCAGCGGGACCGGGGAGCTGTTTTTT. It specifies CASGTSGTGELFF.

This clonotype has just a few counts. V is TRBV7-2 and J is TRBJ1-2; TRBD1 agrees at 8 bases. The length of the CDR3 is 15 residues. V was pared by 1 base and J by 7 bases, with 8 bases of the junction left unmatched. The germline gives CDR1 SGHTA, CDR2 FQGNSA. CDR3 protein: CASSLGGQVGRGYTF. The CDR3 DNA follows: TGTGCCAGCAGCTTAGGGGGACAGGTGGGGCGTGGCTACACCTTC.

The chain is built from TRBV7-9 and TRBJ2-1; a possible D gene is TRBD2 (6 bases). V dropped 11 bases and J dropped 7 bases, with 15 bases sitting between them. Looked up from germline, CDR1 is SEHNR and CDR2 is FQNEAQ (reference sequence). The CDR3 runs to 12 residues. CDR3 nucleotide sequence: TGTGCCGGTGGGACTGAACCTAATGAGCAGTTCTTC. Its translation: CAGGTEPNEQFF.

This chain joins TRBV28 and TRBJ2-7; D uncertain. The ends were cut back, 3 bases at V and 2 bases at J, with 8 bases in the middle. CDR3 length equals 13 residues. Germline CDR1 and CDR2: MDHEN and SYDVKM. The CDR3 sequence is CASSFTPAYEQYF. The DNA for the CDR3 is TGTGCCAGCAGTTTCACTCCCGCCTACGAGCAGTACTTC.

This clonotype was recorded a few times. The V and J genes are TRBV10-3 and TRBJ1-2; 9 positions agree with TRBD1. Germline loops: CDR1 ENHRY, CDR2 SYGVKD. The CDR3 is made up of 15 amino acids. Trimming at V came to 6 bases and at J to 3 bases, leaving 8 bases not matched to a gene. CDR3 loop: CAIRGQGARDYGYTF. In DNA, the CDR3 is TGTGCCATCAGGGGACAGGGCGCGCGAGACTATGGCTACACCTTC.